The 31 T cell receptor beta chains reported below all come from one sample, sequenced in a study of shared clonotypes between healthy human individuals. The assay was immunoSEQ multiplex PCR, and TCRdb's table has in-frame clones only and misses some. The table shows about a million clones, with under 80% occurring only once. The material sequenced was memory CD4+ T cells sorted from blood. Stated subset: CD45RA-negative fraction. The receptors were sampled from a young man in good health.

Regarding this clone: Other DNA sequences in this sample translate to the same CDR3. The chain combines TRBV6-6 with TRBJ1-1; no clear D gene. Deletions cut 2 bases from V and 1 base from J, with 5 bases between. The germline CDR1 and CDR2 sequences are MNHNY and SVGAGI (reference sequence). The CDR3 has 13 amino acids. CDR3 residues: CASSYGPNTEAFF. The CDR3 region has the DNA TGTGCCAGCAGTTACGGCCCGAACACTGAAGCTTTCTTT.

This clone came up once. The rearrangement uses TRBV14 and TRBJ1-6; D is unclear. The CDR3 contains 15 residues. V lost 2 bases to trimming and J lost 7 bases, with 12 bases between them. The germline V gene encodes CDR1 SGHDN and CDR2 FVKESK. This CDR3 reads CASSQRTGGNSPLHF. As DNA, the CDR3 is TGTGCCAGCAGCCAAAGGACGGGCGGAAATTCACCCCTCCACTTT.

The chain combines TRBV28 with TRBJ2-7, with 9 bases lining up with TRBD1. Unmatched junction bases numbered 5, after V lost 5 bases and J lost 0 bases. There are 15 residues in the CDR3. Germline V gives CDR1 MDHEN, CDR2 SYDVKM. The CDR3 nucleotides read TGTGCCAGCAGTGGAACAGGGGGCAACTCCTACGAGCAGTACTTC. It specifies CASSGTGGNSYEQYF.

The chain is built from TRBV5-1 and TRBJ1-4, with D unclear. V was cut by 4 bases and J by 11 bases, with 15 bases left in between. Looked up from germline, CDR1 is SGHRS and CDR2 is YFSETQ. The CDR3 consists of 13 residues. The CDR3 DNA follows: TGCGCCAGCAGCGTCGGGAGCCTCGAGAAACTGTTTTTT. Translated: CASSVGSLEKLFF.

In regard to this clone: This CDR3 is also generated by other DNA sequences in the sample. The chain links TRBV10-3 to TRBJ1-6; TRBD1 agrees at 10 bases. The V gene's germline CDR1 is ENHRY and CDR2 SYGVKD. The CDR3 is 13 residues long. V shed 10 bases and J 8 bases; nucleotides not matched to a gene: 5. The CDR3 region is CATGTGVDSPLHF. The CDR3 DNA reads TGTGCCACTGGGACAGGGGTGGATTCACCCCTCCACTTT.

This rearrangement joins TRBV6-4 to TRBJ1-5, with 7 bases lining up with TRBD1. The CDR3 totals 15 residues. After removal of 2 bases from V and 5 bases from J, the junction contained 6 bases not matched to a gene. CDR1 is MRHNA and CDR2 is SNTAGT in the germline V gene. The CDR3 DNA reads TGTGCCAGCAGTGACGGACAGGCGCAAGATCAGCCCCAGCATTTT. Translated: CASSDGQAQDQPQHF.

The rearrangement links TRBV25-1 to TRBJ1-1; 11 bases are shared with TRBD1. The CDR3 is 13 residues long. Germline CDR1 MGHDK, CDR2 SYGVNS. The J segment lost 11 bases and the V segment lost 4 bases, leaving 6 bases of the junction unmatched. CDR3 DNA: TGTGCCAGCAGTGTAGGACAGGGGGCGAGGGCTTTCTTT. Protein: CASSVGQGARAFF.

This clone turned up a few times. V gene TRBV9 combines with J gene TRBJ1-1; D is uncertain. The CDR3 is 13 residues long. Looked up from germline, CDR1 is SGDLS and CDR2 is YYNGEE. V lost 4 bases and J 4 bases, leaving 11 bases between the germline ends. CDR3 bases: TGTGCCAGCAGCCCCGACGGACTCACTGAAGCTTTCTTT. Translating it yields CASSPDGLTEAFF.

As DNA, the CDR3 is TGTGCCAGCAGCTGGGGACAGGGGCCCCTCCACCTCGCCTACGAGCAGTACTTC. Its protein product is CASSWGQGPLHLAYEQYF. This chain joins TRBV5-6 and TRBJ2-7; 10 bases map to TRBD1. Germline CDR1 SGHDT, CDR2 YYEEEE. This CDR3 comprises 18 residues. The V and J ends lost 3 bases and 2 bases, in that order; junction bases with no gene match: 14.

The chain has TRBV5-1 and TRBJ2-1; 8 positions match TRBD2. The CDR3 is made up of 17 amino acids. V trimming: 0 bases; J trimming: 1 base; junction bases outside the gene matches: 6. Germline V gene lookup returns CDR1 SGHRS and CDR2 YFSETQ. The DNA for the CDR3 is TGCGCCAGCAGCTTGGCCCGGCGGGAGGAGTCCTACAATGAGCAGTTCTTC. It codes for CASSLARREESYNEQFF.

The V call is TRBV30, the J call TRBJ2-2; 11 bases are shared with TRBD2. The CDR3 spans 17 residues. CDR1 and CDR2 from the germline V gene are GTSNPN and SVGIG (reference sequence). Trimming took 3 bases from V and 4 from J; bases not matched to a gene: 10. This chain's CDR3 is CAWSPGGLAGLTGELFF. The CDR3 DNA reads as TGTGCCTGGAGCCCGGGAGGACTAGCGGGTCTCACCGGGGAGCTGTTTTTT.

Comments on this clone: This same CDR3 is encoded by further DNA sequences in the sample. The gene calls are TRBV28 and TRBJ1-2; no reliable D call. With 5 bases removed from V and 4 bases from J, the gap between germline ends came to 11 bases. The CDR3 consists of 13 residues. CDR1 and CDR2 from the germline V gene are MDHEN and SYDVKM. CDR3: CASSPPAVYGYTF. DNA for the CDR3: TGTGCCAGCAGTCCCCCTGCTGTCTATGGCTACACCTTC.

The table lists this clone with a count of one. The V call is TRBV6-1, the J call TRBJ2-1, with TRBD2 matching 10 bases. Per the germline V gene, CDR1 is MNHNS and CDR2 is SASEGT. J was trimmed by 6 bases and V by 6 bases; bases with no gene match: 8. The CDR3 loop spans 15 amino acids. The DNA for the CDR3 is TGTGCCAGCAGGAGCGGGGGGGCGTTAGGCAATGAGCAGTTCTTC. Translated: CASRSGGALGNEQFF.

This clone was recorded once. A much larger clone lies a single base off, so this may be a read error. The rearrangement links TRBV7-6 to TRBJ2-7; 8 nucleotides agree with TRBD1. The length of the CDR3 is 12 residues. Germline assignment: CDR1 SGHVS and CDR2 FNYEAQ. The CDR3 DNA is TGTGCCAGCAGTGAACAGGGGGACGAGCGGTACTTC. Translation gives CASSEQGDERYF.

In the case of this clone: This specimen includes other DNA sequences encoding the same CDR3. This chain connects TRBV5-1 to TRBJ2-7; no reliable D call. The V and J ends lost 0 bases and 0 bases respectively, with 4 bases between them. CDR1 and CDR2 from the germline V gene are SGHRS and YFSETQ. This CDR3 spans 13 amino acids. CDR3 sequence: CASSLVGSYEQYF. Here the CDR3 DNA reads TGCGCCAGCAGCTTGGTGGGCTCCTACGAGCAGTACTTC.

The CDR3: CASSVTGLDTGELFF. The CDR3 DNA is TGTGCCAGCAGTGTGACAGGGCTTGACACCGGGGAGCTGTTTTTT. The J gene is TRBJ2-2, the V gene TRBV2, with 7 nucleotides matching TRBD1. Germline V gene data show CDR1 as SNHLY and CDR2 as FYNNEI. J was trimmed by 3 bases and V by 4 bases; bases with no gene match: 5. This CDR3 is built from 15 residues.

This chain joins TRBV28 and TRBJ2-4; perhaps D is TRBD1 or TRBD2 (6 bases each). CDR1 is MDHEN and CDR2 is SYDVKM in the germline V gene. The CDR3 spans 15 residues. Between the trimmed V and J ends, which lost 3 bases and 2 bases, there was a span of 11 bases. As DNA, the CDR3 is TGTGCCAGCAGTTTCTGGGGGGCGTCCAAAAACATTCAGTACTTC. It yields the protein CASSFWGASKNIQYF.

This clone was detected once. The chain has TRBV7-2 and TRBJ2-3; TRBD2 is a possible D gene (6 bases). The V end was cut by 3 bases, the J end by 4 bases, with 11 bases between. This CDR3 contains 14 residues. Germline values: CDR1 SGHTA, CDR2 FQGNSA. The CDR3 is CASSFRSSADTQYF. The CDR3 DNA reads as TGTGCCAGCAGCTTTCGATCTAGCGCAGATACGCAGTATTTT.

The table lists this clone with a few counts. The V gene is TRBV29-1, the J gene TRBJ2-1, with D perhaps matching TRBD2 (7 bases). The CDR3 totals 12 residues. V lost 5 bases, J lost 7 bases, and 12 bases lay in between. Germline V gene sequence: CDR1 SQVTM, CDR2 ANQGSEA. The CDR3 here is CSVRRGANEQFF. CDR3 DNA: TGCAGCGTTCGCCGGGGGGCGAATGAGCAGTTCTTC.

This clone was found once. V and J are TRBV7-2 and TRBJ2-7, with D unresolved. Per the germline V gene, CDR1 is SGHTA and CDR2 is FQGNSA. The CDR3 is made up of 13 amino acids. The ends were cut back, 5 bases at V and 4 bases at J, with 12 bases in the middle. The CDR3 DNA reads TGTGCCAGCAGCCGCCTAGGCGTTTACGAGCAGTACTTC. Its translation: CASSRLGVYEQYF. Supplemented by reference TRBV7-2 and TRBJ2-7, the full variable domain reads GAGVSQSPSNKVTEKGKDVELRCDPISGHTALYWYRQSLGQGLEFLIYFQGNSAPDKSGLPSDRFSAERTGGSVSTLTIQRTQQEDSAVYLCASSRLGVYEQYFGPGTRLTVT.

The CDR3 here is CASSAPAGAPIGYTF. The CDR3 DNA sequence: TGTGCCAGCTCAGCCCCGGCGGGGGCCCCGATAGGCTACACCTTC. The V and J genes are TRBV18 and TRBJ1-2; D is perhaps TRBD1 (6 bases). Germline V gene sequence: CDR1 KGHSH, CDR2 LQKENI. The CDR3 covers 15 residues. Trimming cost V 5 bases and J 8 bases, with 21 bases left between them.

This clone was picked up a small number of times. The chain links TRBV28 to TRBJ1-5; TRBD1 agrees at 8 bases. Germline assignment: CDR1 MDHEN and CDR2 SYDVKM. CDR3 length: 16 residues. V lost 3 bases to trimming and J lost 2 bases; unmatched junction nucleotides: 6. The CDR3 here is CASSFGQGHGNQPQHF. The CDR3 nucleotides are TGTGCCAGCAGTTTCGGACAGGGTCACGGCAATCAGCCCCAGCATTTT.

The chain employs TRBV7-6 and TRBJ1-3; 9 positions agree with TRBD1. The CDR3 length is 16 residues. With V trimmed by 1 base and J by 2 bases, 3 bases remained unmatched. Per germline, CDR1 SGHVS and CDR2 FNYEAQ. CDR3 nucleotides: TGTGCCAGCAGCTTAGGAGACAGGGGGGCTGGAAACACCATATATTTT. Protein: CASSLGDRGAGNTIYF.

The gene calls are TRBV7-9 and TRBJ2-3; tentative D call: TRBD2 (6 bases). Germline-derived CDR1 and CDR2 are SEHNR and FQNEAQ (reference sequence). V shed 4 bases and J shed 1 base, with 15 bases lying between them. This CDR3 has 16 residues. In nucleotides, the CDR3 is TGTGCCAGCAGCTCCCGTCGGGCTAGCGGCACAGATACGCAGTATTTT. Translating gives CASSSRRASGTDTQYF.

J is TRBJ2-7 and V is TRBV20-1; D ambiguous. V lost 6 bases and J 3 bases, leaving 9 bases between the germline ends. CDR3 length equals 11 residues. Germline V gene data show CDR1 as DFQATT and CDR2 as SNEGSKA (reference sequence). The CDR3 DNA follows: TGCAGTGCCCAGTTCGGCTACGAGCAGTACTTC. This sequence encodes CSAQFGYEQYF.

This sequence joins TRBV30 and TRBJ2-2; weak D call: TRBD1 (6 bases). This CDR3 has 14 residues. The germline CDR1 and CDR2 sequences are GTSNPN and SVGIG (reference sequence). The V end was cut by 3 bases, the J end by 2 bases, with 10 bases between. DNA of the CDR3: TGTGCCTGGAGGTTGGACAGTAACACCGGGGAGCTGTTTTTT. Its protein product is CAWRLDSNTGELFF.

The V gene is TRBV6-6, the J gene TRBJ1-6; D remains unclear. Germline CDR1 is MNHNY and CDR2 is SVGAGI (reference sequence). Trimming cost V 5 bases and J 7 bases, with 18 bases left between them. This CDR3 is 16 amino acids long. The chain's CDR3 is CASSQENGLRNSPLHF. CDR3 in DNA: TGTGCCAGCAGTCAAGAAAACGGACTGAGGAATTCACCCCTCCACTTT.

The rearrangement links TRBV4-1 to TRBJ2-2, with a possible D match to TRBD1 (5 bases). This CDR3 is 14 amino acids long. The germline gives CDR1 MGHRA, CDR2 YSYEKL. The V gene lost 0 bases and the J gene lost 7 bases, with 9 bases spanning the gap. In DNA, the CDR3 is TGCGCCAGCAGCCAAGATCAGGGAATCGGGGAGCTGTTTTTT. It specifies CASSQDQGIGELFF.

As to this clone: Other DNA sequences in the sample encode the same CDR3. The genes are TRBV18 and TRBJ2-7; 10 bases map to TRBD1. With V trimmed by 3 bases and J by 2 bases, 1 base remained unmatched. Germline V lookup: CDR1 KGHSH, CDR2 LQKENI. The CDR3 is 14 residues long. The CDR3 is CASSPGTGAYEQYF. The CDR3 DNA reads as TGTGCCAGCTCACCCGGGACAGGGGCCTACGAGCAGTACTTC.

The rearrangement links TRBV2 to TRBJ2-5, with D perhaps matching TRBD2 (5 bases). Germline V gene sequence: CDR1 SNHLY, CDR2 FYNNEI. The germline V and J ends were trimmed by 7 bases and 4 bases, with 10 bases remaining between them. The CDR3 consists of 12 residues. Here the CDR3 reads CASTRSGETQYF. CDR3 in DNA: TGTGCCAGCACCAGAAGCGGAGAGACCCAGTACTTC.

This chain joins TRBV27 and TRBJ1-2; no definite D call. Germline V CDR1 and CDR2: MNHEY, SMNVEV (reference sequence). Trimming took 0 bases from V and 4 from J, leaving 12 bases between them. The CDR3 runs 15 residues. The CDR3: CASSLSYEGSYGYTF. For the CDR3, the DNA is TGTGCCAGCAGTTTATCGTACGAGGGCAGCTATGGCTACACCTTC.